These T cell receptor beta chains were read from a single sample in a study of read filtering for tumor transcriptome and immune sequencing. TCRdb re-called the reads through MiXCR, storing one row per CDR3 protein. The sample yields under 40,000 distinct CDR3 sequences, around 15% seen once. The material sequenced was a population of CD138-negative cells sorted from bone marrow. The receptors derive from a donor at least 40 years old with multiple myeloma. Both conserved end residues are part of each CDR3. The D gene is left open where the match is weak. The size entry is marked missing in some rows and otherwise reads once, few, many or a size class.

many,TRBD1,TRBJ1-5,TRBV7-2,CATRLGQAGQPQHF,TGTGCCACCCGACTGGGACAGGCGGGACAGCCCCAGCATTTT
many,.,TRBJ1-5,TRBV20-1,CSAHREDREPQHF,TGCAGTGCTCACCGGGAGGACCGGGAGCCCCAGCATTTT
many,TRBD1,TRBJ2-2,TRBV4-1,CASSQRTGVDTGELFF,TGCGCCAGCAGCCAGAGGACAGGGGTGGACACCGGGGAGCTGTTTTTT
.,.,TRBJ1-2,TRBV20-1,CSAEREGGYGYIF,TGCAGTGCTGAAAGGGAGGGGGGCTATGGCTACATCTTC
many,.,TRBJ2-5,TRBV5-4,CASSSDRQETQYF,TGTGCCAGCAGTTCAGACAGACAAGAGACCCAGTACTTC
many,.,TRBJ2-5,TRBV5-1,CASSGYQETQYF,TGCGCCAGCAGCGGGTACCAAGAGACCCAGTACTTC
few,.,TRBJ1-1,TRBV7-9,CASSKGREIRVTEAFF,TGTGCCAGCAGCAAGGGCAGGGAAATTCGCGTCACTGAAGCTTTCTTT
many,TRBD2,TRBJ2-1,TRBV10-3,CAISGNSGDHNEQFF,TGTGCCATCAGTGGCAATAGCGGGGACCACAATGAGCAGTTCTTC
many,.,TRBJ2-1,TRBV20-1,CSALNYNEQFF,TGCAGTGCTCTAAACTACAATGAGCAGTTCTTC
many,.,TRBJ1-3,TRBV7-6,CASSAPLQGVGTIYF,TGTGCCAGCAGCGCTCCCTTACAGGGTGTTGGCACCATATATTTT
.,.,TRBJ2-2,TRBV6-2/TRBV6-3,CASSYRRATTGERLF,TGTGCCAGCAGTTATCGTAGAGCTACCACCGGGGAGCGGTTGTTT
many,TRBD1,TRBJ1-2,TRBV6-1,CASSRTGGDRYTF,TGTGCCAGCAGTAGGACAGGGGGCGATCGCTACACCTTC
many,.,TRBJ1-6,TRBV3-1,CASSQVDGGYNSPLHF,TGTGCCAGCAGCCAAGTGGATGGCGGTTATAATTCACCCCTCCACTTT
many,.,TRBJ2-1,TRBV7-9,CASSLASSYNEQFF,TGTGCCAGCAGCTTAGCAAGCTCCTACAATGAGCAGTTCTTC
many,TRBD1,TRBJ1-3,TRBV11-2,CASSILSQGPGNTIYF,TGTGCCAGCAGCATCTTATCACAGGGGCCTGGAAACACCATATATTTT
many,.,TRBJ1-5,TRBV10-2,CASKMFYNQPQHF,TGCGCCAGCAAGATGTTTTACAATCAGCCCCAGCATTTT
many,.,TRBJ2-2,TRBV10-3,CAISEQTGELFF,TGTGCCATCAGTGAGCAGACCGGGGAGCTGTTTTTT